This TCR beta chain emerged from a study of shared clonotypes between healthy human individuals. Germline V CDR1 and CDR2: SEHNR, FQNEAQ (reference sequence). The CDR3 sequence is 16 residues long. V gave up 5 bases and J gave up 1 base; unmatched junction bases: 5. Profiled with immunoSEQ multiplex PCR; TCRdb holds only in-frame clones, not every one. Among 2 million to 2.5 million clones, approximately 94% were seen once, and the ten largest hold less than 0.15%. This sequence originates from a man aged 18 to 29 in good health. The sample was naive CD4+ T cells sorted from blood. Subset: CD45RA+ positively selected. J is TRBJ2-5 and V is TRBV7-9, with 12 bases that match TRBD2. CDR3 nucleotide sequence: TGTGCCAGCAGCGCGGGACTAGCGGGCCTCCAAGAGACCCAGTACTTC. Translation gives CASSAGLAGLQETQYF.